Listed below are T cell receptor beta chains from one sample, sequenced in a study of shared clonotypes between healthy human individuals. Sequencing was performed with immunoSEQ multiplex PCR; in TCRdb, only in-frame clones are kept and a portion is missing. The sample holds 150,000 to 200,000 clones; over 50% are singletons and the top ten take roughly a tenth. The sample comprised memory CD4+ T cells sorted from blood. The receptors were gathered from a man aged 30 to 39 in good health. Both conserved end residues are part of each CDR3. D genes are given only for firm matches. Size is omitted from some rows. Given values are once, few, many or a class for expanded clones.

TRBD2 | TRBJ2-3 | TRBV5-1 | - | TGCGCCAGCAGCTGGCCTATAGCGGGAGGCAAAACAGATACGCAGTATTTT | CASSWPIAGGKTDTQYF
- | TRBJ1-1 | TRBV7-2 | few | TGTGCCAGCAGTAGTACCTACGCGAACACTGAAGCTTTCTTT | CASSSTYANTEAFF
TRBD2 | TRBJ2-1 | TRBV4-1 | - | TGCGCCAGCAGCCTAACCCCGGGACTAGCAAACAATGAGCAGTTCTTC | CASSLTPGLANNEQFF
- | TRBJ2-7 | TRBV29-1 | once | TGCAGCGTCGGAGGGGGGCTAGCGGATTACGAGCAGTACTTC | CSVGGGLADYEQYF
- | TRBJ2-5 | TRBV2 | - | TGTGCCAGCAGTGCGCAGGATCCGGAGACCCAGTACTTC | CASSAQDPETQYF
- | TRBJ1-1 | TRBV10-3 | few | TGTGCCATCAGACTACAGGTCGAGAATGCTGAAGCTTTCTTT | CAIRLQVENAEAFF
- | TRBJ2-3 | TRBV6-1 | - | TGTGCCAGCAGTGAACAGCAGGGAGGGGGCGCAGATACGCAGTATTTT | CASSEQQGGGADTQYF
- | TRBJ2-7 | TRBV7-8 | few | TGTGCCAGCGCGTGGGAGTTAAGTAGCTACGAGCAGTACTTC | CASAWELSSYEQYF
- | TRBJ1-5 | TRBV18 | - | TGTGCCAGCTCACCACCTGGGGCGGGGGACCAGCCCCAGCATTTT | CASSPPGAGDQPQHF
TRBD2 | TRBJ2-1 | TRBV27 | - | TGTGCCAGCAGTTTTTTCGGGGTAGCGGGAGGCAATGAGCAGTTCTTC | CASSFFGVAGGNEQFF
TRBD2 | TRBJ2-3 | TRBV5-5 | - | TGTGCCAGCAGCTTGAAGGGACTAGACACAGATACGCAGTATTTT | CASSLKGLDTDTQYF
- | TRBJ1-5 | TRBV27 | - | TGTGCCAGCAGCTCAATAGGGACCTCAGGAGGCAATCAGCCCCAGCATTTT | CASSSIGTSGGNQPQHF
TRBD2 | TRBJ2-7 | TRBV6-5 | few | TGTGCCAGCAGCCAAAGCGGGAGGGCATACGAGCAGTACTTC | CASSQSGRAYEQYF
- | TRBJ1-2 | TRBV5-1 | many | TGCGCCAGCAGCTTGAAGGGGGACTATGGCTACACCTTC | CASSLKGDYGYTF
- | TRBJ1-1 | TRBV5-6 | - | TGTGCCAGCAGCTTTTTAGGGGCCACCATGAACACTGAAGCTTTCTTT | CASSFLGATMNTEAFF
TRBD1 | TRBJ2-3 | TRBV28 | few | TGTGCCAGCAGTTCGCCGGGACAGGGGATTACAGATACGCAGTATTTT | CASSSPGQGITDTQYF
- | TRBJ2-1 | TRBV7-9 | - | TGTGCCAGCAGCCCTTTGACTGCAGGTGACCATGAGCAGTTCTTC | CASSPLTAGDHEQFF
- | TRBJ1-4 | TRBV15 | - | TGTGCCACCAGCAGCCCCCGGGCCAGGCGAGAAAAACTGTTTTTT | CATSSPRARREKLFF
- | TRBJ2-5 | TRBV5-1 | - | TGCGCCAGCAGCCGAGGGGACACATACCAAGAGACCCAGTACTTC | CASSRGDTYQETQYF
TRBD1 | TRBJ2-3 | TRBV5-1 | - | TGCGCCAGTTCGGGACAGGAGGGAGATACGCAGTATTTT | CASSGQEGDTQYF
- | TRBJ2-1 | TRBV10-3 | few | TGTGCCATCAGTGGCGACAATGAGCAGTTCTTC | CAISGDNEQFF
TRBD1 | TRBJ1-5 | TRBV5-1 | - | TGCGCCAGCAGCTTGGGGACAGGGGACGATTCGCCCCAGCATTTT | CASSLGTGDDSPQHF
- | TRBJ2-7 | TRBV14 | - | TGTGCCAGCAGCCAAGATTTAGGGGAAGAGCAGTACTTC | CASSQDLGEEQYF
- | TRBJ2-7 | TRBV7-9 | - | TGTGCCAGCAGCTTATTGGGCGGGACTCCGCCAAACTTC | CASSLLGGTPPNF
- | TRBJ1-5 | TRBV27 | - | TGTGCCAGCAGGCCCTCGACCCAGACAAATCAGCCCCAGCATTTT | CASRPSTQTNQPQHF
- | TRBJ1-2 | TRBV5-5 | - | TGTGCCAGCAGCTTGGATTCGTTGAACTATGGCTACACCTTC | CASSLDSLNYGYTF
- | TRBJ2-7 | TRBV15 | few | TGTGCCACCAGCAGGTCCACAGTGGACGAGCAGTACTTC | CATSRSTVDEQYF
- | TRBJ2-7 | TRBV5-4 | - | TGTGCCAGCAGCCCTCCTGATTCTTGGGTGCAGTACTTC | CASSPPDSWVQYF
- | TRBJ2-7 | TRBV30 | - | TGTGCCTGGAGTGGCAGGGGGGCGCAGTACTTC | CAWSGRGAQYF
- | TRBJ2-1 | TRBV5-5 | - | TGTGCCAGCAGCTTGTGGCAGGGCGGGAACAATGAGCAGTTCTTC | CASSLWQGGNNEQFF
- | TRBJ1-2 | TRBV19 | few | TGTGCCAGTAGTATCCATCGACCAGGGGTCTATGGCTACACCTTC | CASSIHRPGVYGYTF
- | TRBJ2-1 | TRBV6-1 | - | TGTGCCAGCACCATCCTCCGGCCAAATGAGCAGTTCTTC | CASTILRPNEQFF
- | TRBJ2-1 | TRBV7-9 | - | TGTGCCAGCACCGCCGGAATGGTGGCGGGTTTGAATGAGCAGTTCTTC | CASTAGMVAGLNEQFF
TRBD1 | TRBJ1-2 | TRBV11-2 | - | TGTGCCAGCAGCCTTGACAGGGAACTTACCTTCGGCTACACCTTC | CASSLDRELTFGYTF
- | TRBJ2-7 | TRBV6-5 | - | TGTGCCAGCAGTCGGACAGCCCTCTCCTACGAGCAGTACTTC | CASSRTALSYEQYF
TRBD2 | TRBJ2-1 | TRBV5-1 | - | TGCGCCAGCAGCCCGGGACTAGCGGGAGCAAATGAGCAGTTCTTC | CASSPGLAGANEQFF
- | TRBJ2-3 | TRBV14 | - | TGTGCCAGCAGCCCCCTTTTCAGCGGTGACACAGATACGCAGTATTTT | CASSPLFSGDTDTQYF
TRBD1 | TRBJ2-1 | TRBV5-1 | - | TGCGCCAGCAGCTTGGTTCCGGGACAGGGAGACAATGAGCAGTTCTTC | CASSLVPGQGDNEQFF
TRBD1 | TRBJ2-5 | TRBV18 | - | TGTGCCAGCTCATCCGGACAGGGGGCTAGGGAGACCCAGTACTTC | CASSSGQGARETQYF
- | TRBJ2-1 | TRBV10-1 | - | TGCGCCAGCAGTGACCCAGGGACTGAGCAGTTCTTC | CASSDPGTEQFF
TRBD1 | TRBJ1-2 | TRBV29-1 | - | TGCAGCGTTGAAGGTTTTTCGGACAGGCGCGGCTACACCTTC | CSVEGFSDRRGYTF
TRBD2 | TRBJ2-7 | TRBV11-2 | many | TGTGCCAGCAGCTTAGCTAGCGGGAGGGCCTACGAGCAGTACTTC | CASSLASGRAYEQYF
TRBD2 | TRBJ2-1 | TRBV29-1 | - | TGCAGCGCTGTGACTAGCGGGAGGTTAAAGGAGCAGTTCTTC | CSAVTSGRLKEQFF
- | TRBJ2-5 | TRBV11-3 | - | TGTGCCAGCAGCAGTCGGGGTTCGAGGGAGACCCAGTACTTC | CASSSRGSRETQYF
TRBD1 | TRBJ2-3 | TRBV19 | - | TGTGCCAGTAGTACGGACAGGGGGCTCACAGATACGCAGTATTTT | CASSTDRGLTDTQYF
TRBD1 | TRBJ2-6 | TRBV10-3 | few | TGTGCCATCAGTGAGCCCGGGACAGGGTGGCCTGGGGCCAACGTCCTGACTTTC | CAISEPGTGWPGANVLTF
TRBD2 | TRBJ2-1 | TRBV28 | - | TGTGCCAGCAGTGATCTGGGACTAGCGGGAAGAGCCTTATACAATGAGCAGTTCTTC | CASSDLGLAGRALYNEQFF
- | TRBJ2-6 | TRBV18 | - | TGTGCCAGCTCACCCATTCAACAACGGGGCAGGTCTGGGGCCAACGTCCTGACTTTC | CASSPIQQRGRSGANVLTF
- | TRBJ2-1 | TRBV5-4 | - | TGTGCCAGCAGCCCCGTTGCCTACAATGAGCAGTTCTTC | CASSPVAYNEQFF
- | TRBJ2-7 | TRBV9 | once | TGTGCCAGCAGCCCGAGCAGACAACGCTACGAGCAGTACTTC | CASSPSRQRYEQYF